This TCR beta chain appears in the sequencing data of a study of blood T cells in healthy people across ages. Then a second PCR, running about 7 to 11 cycles, was carried out with a sample-barcoded 5' primer and a J-beta primer mix. TCRdb analysed the 5' RACE reads with MiXCR anew, one entry per CDR3 protein. The sample gives a few hundred thousand distinct CDR3 sequences, around 27% of which show up once; approximately 3.5% is in the top ten. V was pared by 5 bases and J by 7 bases, with 23 bases between. The CDR3 sequence is 16 residues long. Germline CDR1 is MDHEN and CDR2 is SYDVKM. This clonotype was counted only a few times. This sample was also put to use in a study of T cells of mothers and their children.

The clonotype comes from a boy aged 2 to 10 in good health. Sequenced sample: blood. The V call is TRBV28, the J call TRBJ1-2, with D possibly matching TRBD1 (5 bases). The DNA of the CDR3 is TGTGCCAGCAGTAGTTGGGGGAGGGGCTCAAGTAGTGGCTACACCTTC. As protein: CASSSWGRGSSSGYTF.